Listed here are 14 T cell receptor beta chains from one sample, sequenced in a study of beta chain features in type 1 diabetes. Reverse transcribing all isolated RNA meant expressed TCRB transcripts were sequenced. The assay was immunoSEQ multiplex PCR, and TCRdb's table has in-frame clones only and misses some. The sample has around 250,000 clones, about 26% seen once. Source material: central memory CD4+ T cells from blood. Every receptor here comes from a man in his thirties or forties in good health.

This clone was detected a few times. This chain links TRBV10-3 with TRBJ2-5, with 7 bases aligning to TRBD1. J was trimmed by 1 base and V by 10 bases; bases with no gene match: 6. Germline CDR1 and CDR2: ENHRY and SYGVKD. CDR3 length: 13 residues. The CDR3 loop is CATGTDVQETQYF. CDR3 nucleotide sequence: TGTGCCACAGGGACAGACGTCCAAGAGACCCAGTACTTC.

CDR3 loop: CASISRQGAATEAFF. For the CDR3, the DNA is TGTGCCAGCATCTCTAGACAGGGGGCGGCCACTGAAGCTTTCTTT. The chain employs TRBV7-6 and TRBJ1-1, with TRBD1 identical over 10 bases. Germline values: CDR1 SGHVS, CDR2 FNYEAQ. V lost 7 bases, J lost 4 bases, and 9 bases stayed unmatched. CDR3 length: 15 residues.

This clone was observed a handful of times. The genes are TRBV7-9 and TRBJ2-1; 9 nucleotides agree with TRBD2. CDR3 length: 16 residues. Germline CDR1 and CDR2: SEHNR and FQNEAQ (reference sequence). Trimming removed 1 base from V and 3 bases from J; junction bases left unmatched: 4. The CDR3 is CASSLGTSEHYNEQFF. CDR3 nucleotides: TGTGCCAGCAGCTTAGGGACTAGCGAACACTACAATGAGCAGTTCTTC.

This clone was seen more than once but under ten times. V is TRBV4-2 and J is TRBJ2-5, with D maybe TRBD1 (7 bases). V was trimmed by 2 bases and J by 2 bases, leaving 18 bases between them. The CDR3 is 17 amino acids. Germline assignment: CDR1 LGHNA and CDR2 YNFKEQ. CDR3 nucleotides: TGTGCCAGCAGCCAATTAGGGGACTCAGGGGGGCAAGAGACCCAGTACTTC. This codes for CASSQLGDSGGQETQYF.

The chain links TRBV7-2 to TRBJ2-7, with 7 nucleotides matching TRBD2. The CDR3 is 15 amino acids. Germline assignment: CDR1 SGHTA and CDR2 FQGNSA. V was pared by 1 base and J by 2 bases, with 5 bases of the junction left unmatched. The CDR3 coding sequence is TGTGCCAGCAGCTTAGACGGCGGGGGAACCTACGAGCAGTACTTC. It encodes CASSLDGGGTYEQYF. Full variable domain (remainder filled in from reference TRBV7-2 and TRBJ2-7): GAGVSQSPSNKVTEKGKDVELRCDPISGHTALYWYRQSLGQGLEFLIYFQGNSAPDKSGLPSDRFSAERTGGSVSTLTIQRTQQEDSAVYLCASSLDGGGTYEQYFGPGTRLTVT.

This clone was counted between two and nine times. This rearrangement joins TRBV7-9 to TRBJ2-5, with 7 bases lining up with TRBD2. The CDR3 is 15 residues long. Germline values: CDR1 SEHNR, CDR2 FQNEAQ (reference sequence). Losses at the gene ends were 0 bases for V and 4 bases for J; bases not matched to a gene: 5. The CDR3 is CASSLASGPTETQYF. The CDR3 region has the DNA TGTGCCAGCAGCTTAGCTAGCGGGCCCACAGAGACCCAGTACTTC.

This clone turned up a few times. The rearrangement links TRBV7-9 to TRBJ2-3; D might be TRBD1 or TRBD2, each matching 6 bases. Per germline, CDR1 SEHNR and CDR2 FQNEAQ (reference sequence). Trimming pared 2 bases from V and 6 bases from J, leaving 12 bases between. This CDR3 region has 14 residues. In DNA form, the CDR3 reads TGTGCCAGCAGCTTACGGGGGCTGGAGGATACGCAGTATTTT. It is translated as CASSLRGLEDTQYF. Filled out from reference TRBV7-9 and TRBJ2-3, the complete variable domain reads DTGVSQNPRHKITKRGQNVTFRCDPISEHNRLYWYRQTLGQGPEFLTYFQNEAQLEKSRLLSDRFSAERPKGSFSTLEIQRTEQGDSAMYLCASSLRGLEDTQYFGPGTRLTVL.

The table lists this clone with a few counts. The V call is TRBV27, the J call TRBJ2-3; 11 bases are a match to TRBD2. The J segment lost 2 bases and the V segment lost 2 bases, leaving 9 bases of the junction unmatched. Germline loops: CDR1 MNHEY, CDR2 SMNVEV (reference sequence). This CDR3 region has 18 residues. For the CDR3, the DNA is TGTGCCAGCAGTTTAGGTTTGACTAGCGGGGCCAACACAGATACGCAGTATTTT. Its protein is CASSLGLTSGANTDTQYF.

The chain has TRBV29-1 and TRBJ2-3, with TRBD1 matching over 12 bases. The V gene's germline CDR1 is SQVTM and CDR2 ANQGSEA. The CDR3 totals 15 residues. The V segment lost 7 bases and the J segment 5 bases; nucleotides outside the gene matches: 10. Here the CDR3 DNA reads TGCAGCGGTGGGGTGGGACAGGGGGCCGGAGATACGCAGTATTTT. Its protein product is CSGGVGQGAGDTQYF.

The CDR3 DNA sequence: TGTGCCAGCGGCGTGGGGACTAGCAGCTCCTACAATGAGCAGTTCTTC. Protein sequence: CASGVGTSSSYNEQFF. J is TRBJ2-1 and V is TRBV28; 9 nucleotides line up with TRBD2. V lost 8 bases, J lost 0 bases, and 8 bases stayed unmatched. The germline V gene encodes CDR1 MDHEN and CDR2 SYDVKM. CDR3 size: 16 residues.

The chain couples TRBV2 to TRBJ2-7, with 10 positions matching TRBD1. The germline CDR1 and CDR2 sequences are SNHLY and FYNNEI. CDR3 length: 16 residues. V shed 0 bases, J shed 6 bases, and the junction held 8 bases outside the gene matches. The DNA for the CDR3 is TGTGCCAGCAGTGAAGCGATACCGGGACAGGGGACCGAGCAGTACTTC. This codes for CASSEAIPGQGTEQYF.

The gene calls are TRBV9 and TRBJ1-1; the D is unclear. V was clipped by 5 bases and J by 2 bases, with 10 bases between them. The CDR3 sequence is 13 residues long. Germline CDR1 is SGDLS and CDR2 is YYNGEE. DNA for the CDR3: TGTGCCAGCAGTGAACAGCCTAACACTGAAGCTTTCTTT. It yields the protein CASSEQPNTEAFF.

This clone was seen more than once but under ten times. V and J are TRBV29-1 and TRBJ2-5, with a possible D match to TRBD1 (6 bases). Germline loops: CDR1 SQVTM, CDR2 ANQGSEA. The CDR3 loop spans 13 amino acids. Trimming shortened V by 6 bases and J by 1 base, and 12 bases separated the two germline ends. CDR3 residues: CSVQDSLQETQYF. The CDR3 bases are TGCAGCGTCCAGGACAGCCTCCAAGAGACCCAGTACTTC.

The rearrangement uses TRBV6-1 and TRBJ2-5, with D maybe TRBD2 (5 bases). Germline values: CDR1 MNHNS, CDR2 SASEGT. The CDR3 is made up of 11 amino acids. Between the trimmed V and J ends, which lost 6 bases and 3 bases, there was a span of 5 bases. The CDR3: CASSGKETQYF. The DNA for the CDR3 is TGTGCCAGCAGCGGGAAAGAGACCCAGTACTTC.